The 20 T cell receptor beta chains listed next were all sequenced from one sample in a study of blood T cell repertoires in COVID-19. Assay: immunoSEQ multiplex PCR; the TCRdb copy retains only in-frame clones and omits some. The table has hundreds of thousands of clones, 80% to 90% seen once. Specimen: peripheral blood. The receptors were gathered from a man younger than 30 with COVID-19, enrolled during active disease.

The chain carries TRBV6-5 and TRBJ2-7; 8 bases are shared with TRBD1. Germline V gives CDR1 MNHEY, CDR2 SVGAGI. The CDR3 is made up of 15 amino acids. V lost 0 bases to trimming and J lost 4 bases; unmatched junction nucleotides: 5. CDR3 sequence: CASSYSLHRGYEQYF. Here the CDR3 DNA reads TGTGCCAGCAGTTACTCGCTTCACAGGGGGTACGAGCAGTACTTC.

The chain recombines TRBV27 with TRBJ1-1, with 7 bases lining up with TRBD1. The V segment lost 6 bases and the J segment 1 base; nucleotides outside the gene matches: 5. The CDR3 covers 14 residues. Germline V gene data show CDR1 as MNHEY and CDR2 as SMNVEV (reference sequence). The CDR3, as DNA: TGTGCCAGCAGCCGGACAGGTAGGAACACTGAAGCTTTCTTT. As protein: CASSRTGRNTEAFF.

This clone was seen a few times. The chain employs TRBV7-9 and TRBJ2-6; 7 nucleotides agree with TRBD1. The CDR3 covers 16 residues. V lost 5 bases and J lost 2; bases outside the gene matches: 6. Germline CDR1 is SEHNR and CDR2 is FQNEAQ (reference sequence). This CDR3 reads CASSPRTGPGANVLTF. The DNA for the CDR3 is TGTGCCAGCAGCCCCCGGACAGGACCTGGGGCCAACGTCCTGACTTTC.

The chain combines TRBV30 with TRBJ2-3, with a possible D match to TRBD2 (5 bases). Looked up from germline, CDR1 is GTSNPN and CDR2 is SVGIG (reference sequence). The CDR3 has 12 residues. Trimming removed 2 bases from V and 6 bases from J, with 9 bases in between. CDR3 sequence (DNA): TGTGCCTGGAGTTCCCGGGGTGATACGCAGTATTTT. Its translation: CAWSSRGDTQYF. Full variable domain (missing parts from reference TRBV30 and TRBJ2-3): SQTIHQWPATLVQPVGSPLSLECTVEGTSNPNLYWYRQAAGRGLQLLFYSVGIGQISSEVPQNLSASRPQDRQFILSSKKLLLSDSGFYLCAWSSRGDTQYFGPGTRLTVL.

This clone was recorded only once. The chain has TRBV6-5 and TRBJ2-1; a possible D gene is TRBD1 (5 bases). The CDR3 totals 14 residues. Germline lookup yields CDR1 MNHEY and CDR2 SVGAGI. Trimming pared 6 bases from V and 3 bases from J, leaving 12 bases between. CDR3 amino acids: CASRGAGNYNEQFF. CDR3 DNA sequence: TGTGCCAGCAGAGGGGCAGGGAACTACAATGAGCAGTTCTTC.

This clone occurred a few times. This chain's CDR3 is CASSHRASVSEEQYF. DNA of the CDR3: TGCGCCAGCAGCCACAGGGCTTCAGTTTCGGAGGAGCAGTACTTC. V is TRBV4-1 and J is TRBJ2-7, with D perhaps TRBD1 (5 bases). This CDR3 has 15 amino acids. The V gene lost 3 bases and the J gene lost 7 bases, with 19 bases spanning the gap. Germline CDR1 reads MGHRA; CDR2 reads YSYEKL.

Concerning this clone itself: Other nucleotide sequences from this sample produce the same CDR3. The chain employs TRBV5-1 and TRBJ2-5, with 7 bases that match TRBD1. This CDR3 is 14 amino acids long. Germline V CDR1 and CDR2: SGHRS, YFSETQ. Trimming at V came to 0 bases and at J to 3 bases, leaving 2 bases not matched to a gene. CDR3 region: CASSLGTGEETQYF. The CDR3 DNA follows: TGCGCCAGCAGCTTGGGTACAGGGGAAGAGACCCAGTACTTC.

The CDR3 DNA follows: TGCGCCAGCAGCTTGGCACTAGCGGGAGAAGGGCAGTTCTTC. This sequence encodes CASSLALAGEGQFF. The V call is TRBV5-1, the J call TRBJ2-1, with 11 bases identical to TRBD2. This CDR3 spans 14 amino acids. Germline V gene data show CDR1 as SGHRS and CDR2 as YFSETQ. The V segment lost 0 bases and the J segment 12 bases; nucleotides outside the gene matches: 5. Based on the CDR3 plus reference TRBV5-1 and TRBJ2-1, the full variable domain is KAGVTQTPRYLIKTRGQQVTLSCSPISGHRSVSWYQQTPGQGLQFLFEYFSETQRNKGNFPGRFSGRQFSNSRSEMNVSTLELGDSALYLCASSLALAGEGQFFGPGTRLTVL.

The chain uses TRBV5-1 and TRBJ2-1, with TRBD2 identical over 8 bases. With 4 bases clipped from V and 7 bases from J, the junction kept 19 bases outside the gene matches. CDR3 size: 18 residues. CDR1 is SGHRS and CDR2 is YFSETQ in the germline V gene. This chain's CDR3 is CASSPGGAVAGLGNEQFF. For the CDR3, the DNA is TGCGCCAGCAGCCCTGGTGGGGCGGTAGCGGGACTCGGGAATGAGCAGTTCTTC.

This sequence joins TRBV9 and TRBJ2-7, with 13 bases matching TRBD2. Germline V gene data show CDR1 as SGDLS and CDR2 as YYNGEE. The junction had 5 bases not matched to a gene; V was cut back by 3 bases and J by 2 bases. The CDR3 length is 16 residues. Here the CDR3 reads CASSAGGLAGAYEQYF. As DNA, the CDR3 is TGTGCCAGCAGCGCCGGAGGACTAGCGGGGGCCTACGAGCAGTACTTC.

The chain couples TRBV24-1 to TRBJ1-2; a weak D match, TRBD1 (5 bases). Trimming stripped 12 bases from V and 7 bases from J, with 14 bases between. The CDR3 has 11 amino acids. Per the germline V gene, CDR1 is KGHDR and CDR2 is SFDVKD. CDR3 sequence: CASQGYLGYTF. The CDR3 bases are TGTGCCTCTCAGGGATATCTTGGCTACACCTTC.

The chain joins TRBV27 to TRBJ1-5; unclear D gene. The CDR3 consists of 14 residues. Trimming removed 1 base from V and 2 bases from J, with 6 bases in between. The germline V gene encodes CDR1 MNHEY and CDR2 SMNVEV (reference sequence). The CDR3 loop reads CASSLYGGNQPQHF. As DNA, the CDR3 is TGTGCCAGCAGTTTATACGGGGGCAATCAGCCCCAGCATTTT.

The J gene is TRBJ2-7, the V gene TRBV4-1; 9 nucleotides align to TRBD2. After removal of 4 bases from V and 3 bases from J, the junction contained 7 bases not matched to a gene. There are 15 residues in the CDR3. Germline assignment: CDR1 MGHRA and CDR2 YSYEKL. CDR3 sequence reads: CASSLTTSGNYEQYF. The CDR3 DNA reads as TGCGCCAGCAGCCTTACGACTAGCGGTAACTACGAGCAGTACTTC.

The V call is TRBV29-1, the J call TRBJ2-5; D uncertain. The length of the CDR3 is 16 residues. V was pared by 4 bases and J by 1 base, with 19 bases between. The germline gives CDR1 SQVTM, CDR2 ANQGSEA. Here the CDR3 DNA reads TGCAGCGTTGTGGGCCCCTCTGTAAGGCCCCAAGAGACCCAGTACTTC. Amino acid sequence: CSVVGPSVRPQETQYF. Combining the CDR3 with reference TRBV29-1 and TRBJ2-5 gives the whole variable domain SAVISQKPSRDICQRGTSLTIQCQVDSQVTMMFWYRQQPGQSLTLIATANQGSEATYESGFVIDKFPISRPNLTFSTLTVSNMSPEDSSIYLCSVVGPSVRPQETQYFGPGTRLLVL.

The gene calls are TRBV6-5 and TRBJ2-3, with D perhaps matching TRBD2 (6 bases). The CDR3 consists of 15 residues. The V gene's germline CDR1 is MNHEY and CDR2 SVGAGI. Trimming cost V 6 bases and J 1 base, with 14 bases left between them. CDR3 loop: CASSVGGRGTDTQYF. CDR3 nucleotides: TGTGCCAGCAGCGTCGGAGGGCGGGGCACAGATACGCAGTATTTT.

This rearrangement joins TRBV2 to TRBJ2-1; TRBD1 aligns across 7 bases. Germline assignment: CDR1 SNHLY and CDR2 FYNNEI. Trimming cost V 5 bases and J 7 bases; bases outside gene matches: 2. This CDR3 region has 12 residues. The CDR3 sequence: CASSRQGNEQFF. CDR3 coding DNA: TGTGCCAGCAGTAGACAGGGTAATGAGCAGTTCTTC.

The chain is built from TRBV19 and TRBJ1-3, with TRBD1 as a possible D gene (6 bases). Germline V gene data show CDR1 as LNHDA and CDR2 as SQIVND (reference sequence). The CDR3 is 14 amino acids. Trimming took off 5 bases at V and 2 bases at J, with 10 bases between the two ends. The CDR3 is CASSVGHAGNTIYF. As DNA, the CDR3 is TGTGCCAGTAGTGTGGGACACGCTGGAAACACCATATATTTT.

The CDR3 nucleotides are TGTGCCAGCAGCCAAGTGTGGGACAGTTGGAATTCACCCCTCCACTTT. Its protein is CASSQVWDSWNSPLHF. The rearrangement uses TRBV3-1 (or the pseudogene TRBV3-2) and TRBJ1-6; 7 bases map to TRBD1. This CDR3 comprises 16 residues. V was clipped by 1 base and J by 7 bases; unmatched bases: 7. The germline gives CDR1 LGHDT, CDR2 YNNKEL (reference sequence).

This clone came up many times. CDR3 amino acids: CASSIKSYGYTF. The DNA of the CDR3 is TGTGCCAGCAGCATTAAGAGCTATGGCTACACCTTC. The rearrangement links TRBV7-9 to TRBJ1-2; D is unresolved. Trimming stripped 5 bases from V and 4 bases from J, with 8 bases between. Germline lookup yields CDR1 SEHNR and CDR2 FQNEAQ (reference sequence). The CDR3 has 12 amino acids.

This CDR3 is CASHSVSGGQAEQFF. CDR3 DNA: TGTGCCTCTCACAGCGTTAGCGGGGGGCAGGCTGAGCAGTTCTTC. This rearrangement joins TRBV7-9 to TRBJ2-1, with 10 bases that match TRBD2. The CDR3 is 15 residues long. J gave up 9 bases and V 11 bases, and 16 bases lay outside the gene matches. CDR1 is SEHNR and CDR2 is FQNEAQ in the germline V gene (reference sequence).